This T cell receptor beta chain is from a study of vaccination and CD4 T cells after COVID-19. Overall study context: Six men and four women formed the convalescents, two being Hispanic.

Cultured CD4+ T-cell DNA underwent Oncomine TCR Beta short-read sequencing. Genomic DNA was extracted from cultured CD4+ T cells. TCRdb reanalysed the PCR reads using MiXCR and keeps one entry per CDR3 protein. Altogether more than 10,000 distinct CDR3 sequences are present, about 40% being singletons, with the ten largest covering about 21%. Regarding treatment: 10-day PBMC culture with coronavirus spike peptide pools or control peptides (ViraFEST assay). Positive tests by PCR, dated March to December 2020, predated US Alpha, Beta and Delta variants. Study observations and caveats: For SARS-CoV-2-reactive clonotypes, the median went from about 20 to 38, a nonsignificant increase.

CDR3 length: 12 amino acids. The V end was cut by 8 bases, the J end by 3 bases, with 10 bases between. The germline gives CDR1 SEHNR, CDR2 FQNEAQ (reference sequence). With respect to this clonotype: Its specificity is not known.

The sequence was obtained from a human donor who had recovered from COVID-19. Material: CD4+ T cells from blood, cultured in vitro. The chain employs TRBV7-9 and TRBJ2-5, with D possibly TRBD2 on 6 matching bases. The CDR3 coding sequence is TGTGCCAGCTCGGGGGTAGAAGAGACCCAGTACTTC. Amino acids: CASSGVEETQYF. The entire variable domain, with the rest obtained from reference TRBV7-9 and TRBJ2-5, is as follows: DTGVSQNPRHKITKRGQNVTFRCDPISEHNRLYWYRQTLGQGPEFLTYFQNEAQLEKSRLLSDRFSAERPKGSFSTLEIQRTEQGDSAMYLCASSGVEETQYFGPGTRLLVL.